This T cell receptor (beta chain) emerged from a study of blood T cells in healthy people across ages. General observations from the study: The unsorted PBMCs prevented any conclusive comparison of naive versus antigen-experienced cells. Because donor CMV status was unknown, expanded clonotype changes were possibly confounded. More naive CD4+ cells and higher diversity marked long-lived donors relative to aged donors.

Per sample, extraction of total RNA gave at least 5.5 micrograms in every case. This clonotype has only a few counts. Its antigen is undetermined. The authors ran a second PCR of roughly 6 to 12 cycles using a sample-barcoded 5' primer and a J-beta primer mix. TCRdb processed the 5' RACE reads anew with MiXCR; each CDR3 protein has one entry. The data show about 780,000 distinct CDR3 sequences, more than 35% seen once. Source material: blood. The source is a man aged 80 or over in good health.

The chain's CDR3 is CSVGLNTEAFF. The CDR3 region has the DNA TGCAGCGTTGGTCTTAACACTGAAGCTTTCTTT. The V gene is TRBV29-1, the J gene TRBJ1-1; D call uncertain. CDR1 SQVTM and CDR2 ANQGSEA come from the germline V gene. V dropped 4 bases and J dropped 2 bases, with 5 bases sitting between them. The CDR3 loop spans 11 amino acids.